A single T cell receptor (beta chain) is shown here with its context. From germline, CDR1 is SEHNR and CDR2 FQNEAQ (reference sequence). CDR3 size: 15 residues. Germline trimming cut 0 bases from V and 5 bases from J; bases unmatched to any gene: 6. This entry is derived from a study of response to subunit inactivated influenza vaccine. MiXCR was run by TCRdb on the RT-PCR reads, yielding one entry per CDR3 protein. The table shows under 850,000 distinct CDR3 sequences, with 18% occurring only once. The chain is built from TRBV7-9 and TRBJ2-5, with 7 bases identical to TRBD1. The sequenced sample was PBMCs from blood, obtained 5 days after vaccination. The clonotype comes from a man aged 45-65 years who received an inactivated influenza vaccine. CDR3 in amino acids: CASSLALTGRETQYF. CDR3 DNA: TGTGCCAGCAGCTTAGCCCTGACAGGGCGGGAGACCCAGTACTTC.